The clone carrying this TCR beta chain was recorded a few times. Its antigen is unidentified. Per sample, a minimum of 6 million PBMCs were isolated. This sample stems from a study of blood T cells in healthy people across ages. The study, taken as a whole, reports: When set beside aged donors, long-lived donors presented more naive CD4+ cells and higher diversity. Older age coincided with a roughly linear decline in TCR beta diversity per million T cells.

V shed 8 bases and J shed 6 bases, with 8 bases lying between them. The CDR3 sequence is 11 residues long. Combining a sample-barcoded 5' primer with a J-beta primer mix, a second PCR ran for roughly 7 to 12 cycles. Any given sample supplied a minimum of 2.5 million CDR3-containing paired-end reads. From the 5' RACE reads, TCRdb called clonotypes with MiXCR, one entry per CDR3 protein. The sample shows about 280,000 distinct CDR3 sequences, roughly a quarter of them seen only once. Sequencing input: blood. The clonotype was recovered from a woman aged 70-85 years in good health. The rearrangement links TRBV12-3 or TRBV12-4 to TRBJ2-1; D call uncertain. The chain's CDR3 is CASLWSNEQFF. DNA for the CDR3: TGTGCCAGCCTCTGGAGCAATGAGCAGTTCTTC.